The clone carrying this T cell receptor beta chain has more than one count but fewer than ten. V shed 5 bases and J shed 1 base, with 12 bases lying between them. This CDR3 has 15 amino acids. CDR1 and CDR2 from the germline V gene are MNHNY and SVGAGI (reference sequence). TCRdb passed the 5' RACE reads through MiXCR, listing each CDR3 protein once. This sample yields over 450,000 distinct CDR3 sequences, of which about a fifth are seen a single time; roughly an eighth belongs to the top ten. These data come from a study of T-cell memory formation after mild COVID-19. This TCR was sampled from an adult woman who had mild COVID-19 (a few samples of this study predate the infection). Cell type and time point are not known. This chain links TRBV6-6 with TRBJ2-1; TRBD1 might be the D (6 bases). Sequenced sample: PBMCs or a T cell subset sorted from them (not recorded which). The CDR3 sequence: CASSRPGQSYNEQFF. CDR3 DNA sequence: TGTGCCAGCAGTCGTCCGGGACAATCCTACAATGAGCAGTTCTTC.